This is a list of T cell receptor beta chains from one sample in a study of blood T cell repertoires in COVID-19. TCRdb's copy holds only in-frame clones and misses some; the assay was immunoSEQ multiplex PCR. The sample records about 220,000 clones, over 75% being singletons. The source material was PBMCs or T cells enriched from blood (not recorded which). The source of these receptors is an older woman who had recovered from COVID-19. Both conserved end residues are part of each CDR3. A D gene is named only where the DNA matches it firmly. Not all rows give a size; the values are once, few, many and, for expanded clones, a class.

V gene	J gene	D gene	clone size	CDR3 DNA	CDR3 protein
TRBV6-5	TRBJ1-5	.	.	TGTGCCAGCAGTCCGGGACACGGCAATCAGCCCCAGCATTTT	CASSPGHGNQPQHF
TRBV19	TRBJ1-3	.	few	TGTGCCAGCCAACCTACAGGGAGTAGAAACACCATATATTTT	CASQPTGSRNTIYF
TRBV10-3	TRBJ1-1	.	few	TGTGCCATCAGTGTCGCAGGGAACATGAACACTGAAGCTTTCTTT	CAISVAGNMNTEAFF
TRBV12-3/TRBV12-4	TRBJ1-2	.	.	TGTGCCAGCAGTGAAAGCAGGGTATTGGGCTACACCTTC	CASSESRVLGYTF
TRBV10-1	TRBJ2-1	TRBD2	.	TGCGCCATCCTAATGGGGGGGTTCATGACGTATGAGCAGTTCTTC	CAILMGGFMTYEQFF
TRBV12-5	TRBJ1-5	.	.	TGTGCTAGACCCCCGAATTCGACTCGGGGGGCTGGCAATCAGCCCCAGCATTTT	CARPPNSTRGAGNQPQHF
TRBV3-1/TRBV3-2	TRBJ1-3	.	once	TGTGCCAGCAGCCAAGATTTCGGGTTTGGAAACACCATATATTTT	CASSQDFGFGNTIYF
TRBV5-6	TRBJ1-6	.	.	TGTGCCAGCAGCTTAGGTCAGGGAGGGACTTCACCCCTCCACTTT	CASSLGQGGTSPLHF
TRBV4-2	TRBJ2-6	.	.	TGTGCCAGCAGCCAAGATCCCGGCCAGACATCTGGGGCCAACGTCCTGACTTTC	CASSQDPGQTSGANVLTF
TRBV5-6	TRBJ1-2	.	.	TGTGCCAGCAGCTTGTTACAGGACTATGGCTACACCTTC	CASSLLQDYGYTF
TRBV10-3	TRBJ2-1	.	.	TGTGCCATCACGACTCCCACCTACAATGAGCAGTTCTTC	CAITTPTYNEQFF
TRBV11-2	TRBJ2-5	TRBD1	.	TGTGCCAGCAGCTTAGAGGTCTTAGGGACAGAATATCCCTTCCAAGAGACCCAGTACTTC	CASSLEVLGTEYPFQETQYF
TRBV29-1	TRBJ2-5	.	once	TGCAGCGGGGAGACAGGTCAAGAGACCCAGTACTTC	CSGETGQETQYF
TRBV19	TRBJ2-2	TRBD2	.	TGTGCCAGTGCAAGGCCTAGGGCTAGCGGAAGGACCGGGGAGCTGTTTTTT	CASARPRASGRTGELFF
TRBV2	TRBJ2-7	TRBD1	.	TGTGCCAGCAGCCCCAGGGGGACAGGGTTTAACAACGAGCAGTACTTC	CASSPRGTGFNNEQYF
TRBV19	TRBJ1-5	TRBD1	.	TGTGCCAGTAGCGACAGGGATCGCAATCAGCCCCAGCATTTT	CASSDRDRNQPQHF